This TCR beta chain was identified in a study of T cells after yellow fever vaccination. In the study overall: Fractions with few cells were prepared using SMART-Seq v4 Ultra Low Input. Study results and caveats: The CD4 and CD8 compartments had a small share of their clonotypes in common. The secondary response peaked faster, at day 5 versus 15, but was weaker.

On this clonotype: No antigen is known for it.

The CDR3 covers 14 residues. V was cut by 2 bases and J by 13 bases, with 19 bases left in between. Germline V gene sequence: CDR1 SNHLY, CDR2 FYNNEI. TCR cDNA was made by 5'RACE template switching, adding a universal primer site and UMIs. From the 5' RACE reads, TCRdb called clonotypes with MiXCR, one entry per CDR3 protein. This table holds about 340,000 distinct CDR3 sequences, about an eighth found once. This receptor was identified in a man younger than 30 who received the YFV17D yellow fever vaccine. Sequenced here: CD4+ T cells sorted from PBMCs, sampled 15 days after the yellow fever booster vaccination. The rearrangement joins TRBV2 to TRBJ2-3, with D uncertain. CDR3 coding DNA: TGTGCCAGCAGTGAACAGAGCACTTTCGGAGAGGAGTATTTT. Translated, it gives CASSEQSTFGEEYF.